These 8 T cell receptor beta chains originate from one sample sequenced in a study of regulatory T cells in long-lasting Graves disease (dated by TCRdb to the early 2020s). The time point label corresponds to: newly diagnosed GD, antithyroid drugs for less than 3 months. For both TCR sequencing and RNA sequencing, RNA was extracted from PBMCs using TRIzol. Library preparation employed multiplex PCR. The sequencer listed for this sample is Illumina HiSeq 4000. To build TCR beta libraries, CDR3 regions were amplified by Arm-PCR using iRepertoire HTBI primers. TCRdb applied fastp at Q25 and MiXCR to the public reads, then kept only in-frame beta chains. CDR3 protein sequences are deduplicated, and each keeps its most common genes and DNA. The sample includes a few hundred thousand distinct CDR3 sequences, with 10% to 15% observed a single time. Around 18% of the sample is taken by the ten largest. Another study also made use of these data, one on T cells in Graves' hyperthyroidism and ophthalmopathy.

The sequencing used peripheral blood mononuclear cells (PBMCs), collected at new diagnosis, from a patient treated with antithyroid drugs. These receptors were collected from a woman aged 18-29 years with Graves disease. Donor details come from another sample of the same person, matched by shared clones.

Concerning this clonotype: A much more abundant neighbour one base away suggests this may be a read error. The chain links TRBV7-9 to TRBJ2-1, with 7 bases fitting TRBD1. Germline V gives CDR1 SEHNR, CDR2 FQNEAQ (reference sequence). There are 14 residues in the CDR3. V dropped 4 bases and J dropped 10; count of bases not matched to a gene: 10. The CDR3 DNA is TGTGCCAGCAGCTGGAACAGGGGCTCCTACGAGCAGTTCTTC. It codes for CASSWNRGSYEQFF.

There are many counts of this clonotype. J is TRBJ2-1 and V is TRBV20-1; D is possibly TRBD1 (5 bases). The germline CDR1 and CDR2 sequences are DFQATT and SNEGSKA (reference sequence). The V and J ends lost 4 bases and 6 bases respectively, with 10 bases between them. CDR3 length: 12 residues. CDR3: CSAIVRGNEQFF. CDR3 sequence (DNA): TGCAGTGCTATCGTTAGGGGCAATGAGCAGTTCTTC.

This clonotype has ten or more counts. The chain uses TRBV6-1 and TRBJ2-1, with 7 bases matching TRBD2. This CDR3 is built from 17 residues. Germline V gene sequence: CDR1 MNHNS, CDR2 SASEGT. V trimming: 8 bases; J trimming: 6 bases; junction bases outside the gene matches: 19. This chain's CDR3 is CASLPIKRDPGRNEQFF. CDR3 sequence (DNA): TGTGCCAGCCTACCGATAAAGCGGGACCCTGGTCGCAATGAGCAGTTCTTC.

This clonotype showed up many times. The V gene is TRBV6-1, the J gene TRBJ1-2, with D possibly TRBD1 on 5 matching bases. V lost 4 bases and J 5 bases, leaving 17 bases between the germline ends. Germline assignment: CDR1 MNHNS and CDR2 SASEGT. There are 15 residues in the CDR3. CDR3 residues: CASSVEDIGGYGYTF. The CDR3 DNA sequence: TGTGCCAGCAGTGTTGAGGACATAGGCGGGTATGGCTACACCTTC.

With regard to this clonotype: A much bigger clone sits one base away, suggesting this may be a read error. Since no conserved phenylalanine or tryptophan closes the CDR3, a read error is the likely cause. The DNA is omitted, as the CDR3 cannot be located on it reliably, and the CDR3 follows TCRdb's listing. This chain connects TRBV28 to TRBJ2-7; the listed D gene, TRBD1, was not tested against the DNA. The germline V gene encodes CDR1 MDHEN and CDR2 SYDVKM. The CDR3 has 13 amino acids, counting both end residues. CDR3 protein: CASSGQGSNKGYL.

In its sample, this clonotype was seen many times. V gene TRBV6-2 or TRBV6-3 combines with J gene TRBJ2-7; D call uncertain. This CDR3 is 13 amino acids long. Trimming pared 5 bases from V and 3 bases from J, leaving 11 bases between. Per germline, CDR1 MNHEY and CDR2 SVGEGT. CDR3 sequence: CASSGEQHYEQYV. The CDR3 DNA reads TGTGCCAGCAGTGGGGAACAGCACTACGAGCAGTACGTC.

In this sample, this clonotype turned up many times. The V gene is TRBV5-1, the J gene TRBJ2-1; 7 bases line up with TRBD2. The V segment lost 4 bases and the J segment 3 bases; nucleotides outside the gene matches: 1. CDR1 is SGHRS, CDR2 YFSETQ, per germline. CDR3 length: 13 amino acids. The CDR3 DNA is TGCGCCAGCAGCGGGGGGGGCTACAATGAGCAGTTCTTC. It codes for CASSGGGYNEQFF.

This clonotype was detected only a few times. The V and J genes are TRBV27 and TRBJ1-1, with D maybe TRBD1 (6 bases). From germline, CDR1 is MNHEY and CDR2 SMNVEV (reference sequence). CDR3 length equals 15 residues. V lost 3 bases and J lost 1, with 12 bases in between. The DNA of the CDR3 is TGTGCCAGCAGTTTTCAGGGGTCCGCGAACACTGAAGCTTTCTTT. Translation gives CASSFQGSANTEAFF.